One sample yielded the 30 T cell receptor beta chains listed below, sequenced in a study of CD8 T cells in ankylosing spondylitis. Findings and limits, study-wide: There was a TCR beta motif, made of several highly homologous variants, that appeared characteristic of ankylosing spondylitis blood.

In TCRdb, the 5' RACE reads were re-called with MiXCR into one record per CDR3 protein. The data show approximately 440,000 distinct CDR3 sequences, 17% seen once. No cognate antigen is known for these TCRs. Sequencing was carried out using blood, either unsorted or a sorted T cell fraction (not recorded which). The source is a male donor with ankylosing spondylitis.

The chain recombines TRBV4-3 with TRBJ2-5; D may correspond to TRBD1 or TRBD2 (5 bases each). The CDR3 contains 16 residues. V was shortened by 0 bases and J by 4 bases, with 15 bases between the two germline ends. Germline-derived CDR1 and CDR2 are LGHNA and YSLEER. CDR3 loop: CASSQEFVSGRETQYF. The DNA of the CDR3 is TGCGCCAGCAGCCAAGAATTCGTATCGGGGCGAGAGACCCAGTACTTC.

This clonotype was observed a handful of times. The chain couples TRBV7-2 to TRBJ2-3; D not resolved. In germline, CDR1 is SGHTA, CDR2 FQGNSA. The CDR3 consists of 13 residues. V was cut by 1 base and J by 5 bases, with 7 bases left in between. CDR3: CASSLGTEDTQYF. CDR3 sequence (DNA): TGTGCCAGCAGCTTAGGGACGGAAGATACGCAGTATTTT.

This clonotype was seen many times. The chain employs TRBV15 and TRBJ1-2; D is perhaps TRBD1 (6 bases). In germline, CDR1 is LNHNV, CDR2 YYDKDF (reference sequence). V shed 4 bases and J shed 8 bases, with 11 bases lying between them. This CDR3 region has 12 residues. The CDR3 sequence is CATSTNRVGYTF. The CDR3 bases are TGTGCCACCAGCACAAACAGGGTGGGCTACACCTTC.

This clonotype was detected ten times or more. The chain recombines TRBV4-2 with TRBJ2-3; D ambiguous. This CDR3 is built from 16 residues. CDR1 is LGHNA and CDR2 is YNFKEQ in the germline V gene. V shed 1 base and J shed 2 bases, with 13 bases lying between them. The CDR3 sequence: CASSQAVSVPTDTQYF. CDR3 coding DNA: TGTGCCAGCAGCCAAGCGGTGTCGGTTCCCACAGATACGCAGTATTTT.

The chain has TRBV9 and TRBJ1-1, with D perhaps matching TRBD1 (5 bases). The CDR3 has 14 amino acids. Deletions cut 2 bases from V and 1 base from J, with 9 bases between. The germline V gene encodes CDR1 SGDLS and CDR2 YYNGEE. This chain's CDR3 is CASSVSGTNTEAFF. For the CDR3, the DNA is TGTGCCAGCAGCGTCTCAGGGACGAACACTGAAGCTTTCTTT.

This clonotype has a handful of counts. V gene TRBV28 combines with J gene TRBJ1-2, with TRBD1 as a possible D gene (6 bases). Trimming shortened V by 2 bases and J by 2 bases, and 15 bases separated the two germline ends. Germline-derived CDR1 and CDR2 are MDHEN and SYDVKM. The CDR3 runs to 16 residues. CDR3: CASSLSPQGLNYGYTF. The DNA for the CDR3 is TGTGCCAGCAGTTTAAGCCCACAGGGCTTAAACTATGGCTACACCTTC.

The chain joins TRBV27 to TRBJ2-3; D tentatively reads TRBD1 or TRBD2 (6 bases each). Germline V gene lookup returns CDR1 MNHEY and CDR2 SMNVEV (reference sequence). V lost 2 bases and J 4 bases, leaving 22 bases between the germline ends. CDR3 size: 18 residues. The CDR3 nucleotides are TGTGCCAGCAGTTTAAGGGGCCGGGGGCCTATTTGGTCAGATACGCAGTATTTT. This translates into CASSLRGRGPIWSDTQYF.

This clonotype occurred a few times. The chain recombines TRBV5-1 with TRBJ2-3; unclear D gene. Trimming took 0 bases from V and 0 from J, leaving 8 bases between them. Germline assignment: CDR1 SGHRS and CDR2 YFSETQ. There are 15 residues in the CDR3. The CDR3: CASSLVAASTDTQYF. CDR3 sequence (DNA): TGCGCCAGCAGCTTGGTGGCAGCTAGCACAGATACGCAGTATTTT.

A few counts support this clonotype. The chain carries TRBV20-1 and TRBJ1-1; weak D call: TRBD1 (5 bases). The CDR3 covers 15 residues. The V end lost 0 bases, the J end lost 6 bases, and 17 bases lay between the germline ends. Germline-derived CDR1 and CDR2 are DFQATT and SNEGSKA (reference sequence). The CDR3 region has the DNA TGCAGTGCTAGAGATTCGGGACGGGGAGGCGCTGAAGCTTTCTTT. This encodes CSARDSGRGGAEAFF.

This clonotype has a handful of counts. The chain carries TRBV20-1 and TRBJ2-2; TRBD2 agrees at 8 bases. This CDR3 spans 12 amino acids. Germline V gene sequence: CDR1 DFQATT, CDR2 SNEGSKA (reference sequence). Here the CDR3 reads CSAPGGTGELFF. CDR3 in DNA: TGCAGCGCCCCGGGGGGGACCGGGGAGCTGTTTTTT.

This clonotype was counted a few times. The chain joins TRBV4-3 to TRBJ2-1; TRBD2 matches at 9 bases. Losses at the gene ends were 0 bases for V and 4 bases for J; bases not matched to a gene: 4. CDR3 size: 16 residues. Germline lookup yields CDR1 LGHNA and CDR2 YSLEER. CDR3 nucleotide sequence: TGCGCCAGCAGCCAAGATGGGACTAGCCAGTACAATGAGCAGTTCTTC. It codes for CASSQDGTSQYNEQFF.

The V gene is TRBV5-1, the J gene TRBJ2-5, with 7 bases identical to TRBD2. The germline V gene encodes CDR1 SGHRS and CDR2 YFSETQ. J lost 5 bases, V lost 2 bases, and 6 bases had no gene match. CDR3 length: 14 residues. The CDR3 region is CASSLSGNKETQYF. CDR3 bases: TGCGCCAGCAGCTTAAGCGGGAACAAGGAGACCCAGTACTTC.

The CDR3 reads CASSRGPRRAGVRDEQFF. DNA for the CDR3: TGTGCCAGCAGTCGCGGCCCTCGTAGGGCGGGAGTAAGGGATGAGCAGTTCTTC. The J gene is TRBJ2-1, the V gene TRBV6-1; 7 positions agree with TRBD2. J gave up 8 bases and V 5 bases, and 21 bases lay outside the gene matches. Germline-derived CDR1 and CDR2 are MNHNS and SASEGT. This CDR3 is 18 amino acids long.

The rearrangement joins TRBV11-3 to TRBJ1-6, with TRBD1 matching 9 bases. Germline V gives CDR1 SGHNT, CDR2 YENEEA. The ends lost 6 bases at V and 5 bases at J; junction bases unmatched: 2. The CDR3 is 14 amino acids. CDR3 DNA: TGTGCCAGCAGGGACAGGGGCAATAATTCACCCCTCCACTTT. Protein sequence: CASRDRGNNSPLHF.

This clonotype was recorded at least ten times. The chain is built from TRBV5-1 and TRBJ2-3; D is possibly TRBD1 (5 bases). CDR3 length: 15 amino acids. The germline V gene encodes CDR1 SGHRS and CDR2 YFSETQ. Trimming pared 2 bases from V and 4 bases from J, leaving 14 bases between. The CDR3 DNA reads TGCGCCAGCAGCTTAGGCAGGGATCTGCCAGATACGCAGTATTTT. Its protein is CASSLGRDLPDTQYF.

The rearrangement links TRBV6-5 to TRBJ1-1; a possible D gene is TRBD1 (5 bases). V was shortened by 2 bases and J by 4 bases, with 17 bases between the two germline ends. Germline lookup yields CDR1 MNHEY and CDR2 SVGAGI. This CDR3 contains 16 residues. The CDR3 sequence is CASSYTGQGASTEAFF. The CDR3 DNA sequence: TGTGCCAGCAGTTACACGGGGCAGGGCGCTTCCACTGAAGCTTTCTTT.

As DNA, the CDR3 is TGTGCCAGCTCACCGAGACTAGCGGGAGCAGATACGCAGTATTTT. This codes for CASSPRLAGADTQYF. The chain uses TRBV18 and TRBJ2-3, with 12 bases matching TRBD2. This CDR3 comprises 15 residues. Looked up from germline, CDR1 is KGHSH and CDR2 is LQKENI. V gave up 3 bases and J gave up 4 bases; unmatched junction bases: 2. The variable domain in full, with the rest retrieved from reference TRBV18 and TRBJ2-3, is NAGVMQNPRHLVRRRGQEARLRCSPMKGHSHVYWYRQLPEEGLKFMVYLQKENIIDESGMPKERFSAEFPKEGPSILRIQQVVRGDSAAYFCASSPRLAGADTQYFGPGTRLTVL.

This clonotype was seen a few times. This chain uses TRBV6-5 with TRBJ2-2; 8 nucleotides align to TRBD2. From germline, CDR1 is MNHEY and CDR2 SVGAGI. J was trimmed by 0 bases and V by 0 bases; bases with no gene match: 9. This CDR3 contains 19 residues. CDR3 in amino acids: CASSYSRSGSTPNTGELFF. CDR3 DNA: TGTGCCAGCAGTTACTCTCGGAGCGGGAGTACCCCGAACACCGGGGAGCTGTTTTTT.

This clonotype was recorded at least ten times. The gene calls are TRBV7-2 and TRBJ2-3, with a tentative D call TRBD1 (6 bases). V was cut by 5 bases and J by 6 bases, with 9 bases left in between. Germline CDR1 is SGHTA and CDR2 is FQGNSA. The CDR3 covers 12 residues. The CDR3 reads CASSTTGDTQYF. CDR3 DNA: TGTGCCAGCAGCACCACAGGGGATACGCAGTATTTT.

The rearrangement uses TRBV24-1 and TRBJ2-1, with D hard to call. Looked up from germline, CDR1 is KGHDR and CDR2 is SFDVKD. V was clipped by 8 bases and J by 1 base, with 5 bases between them. The CDR3 covers 12 residues. The CDR3 spells CATKSSYNEQFF. Here the CDR3 DNA reads TGTGCCACCAAAAGTTCCTACAATGAGCAGTTCTTC.

Ten or more counts support this clonotype. The CDR3 region is CSAGLAGETQYF. CDR3 in DNA: TGCAGCGCTGGACTAGCGGGAGAGACCCAGTACTTC. J is TRBJ2-5 and V is TRBV29-1, with 11 bases lining up with TRBD2. The germline CDR1 and CDR2 sequences are SQVTM and ANQGSEA. This CDR3 has 12 amino acids. J gave up 4 bases and V 7 bases, and 2 bases lay outside the gene matches.

This clonotype has a handful of counts. The chain links TRBV7-2 to TRBJ1-4; unclear D gene. Germline values: CDR1 SGHTA, CDR2 FQGNSA. Trimming removed 5 bases at V and 5 bases at J, with 18 bases between. The CDR3 contains 16 residues. CDR3 in amino acids: CASSPPIWGENEKLFF. The CDR3 region has the DNA TGTGCCAGCAGCCCCCCGATCTGGGGAGAGAATGAAAAACTGTTTTTT.

The V and J genes are TRBV12-3 or TRBV12-4 and TRBJ1-3; D uncertain. Trimming cost V 3 bases and J 0 bases, with 9 bases left between them. There are 15 residues in the CDR3. The CDR3 loop is CASSFNSYSGNTIYF. The CDR3 DNA reads as TGTGCCAGCAGTTTTAACAGTTACTCTGGAAACACCATATATTTT.

This chain joins TRBV20-1 and TRBJ2-7; 11 nucleotides match TRBD2. The V gene end was trimmed by 5 bases and the J gene end by 0 bases; junction bases not matched to a gene: 9. Germline-derived CDR1 and CDR2 are DFQATT and SNEGSKA (reference sequence). The CDR3 extends over 16 amino acids. CDR3 nucleotides: TGCAGTGCTGGGGGGACTAGCGGAGGAAGCTCCTACGAGCAGTACTTC. Translated: CSAGGTSGGSSYEQYF.

There are many counts of this clonotype. V gene TRBV5-1 combines with J gene TRBJ1-1; possibly TRBD1 for D (5 bases). V was shortened by 0 bases and J by 3 bases, with 9 bases between the two germline ends. Germline loops: CDR1 SGHRS, CDR2 YFSETQ. The CDR3 runs to 14 residues. The CDR3 coding sequence is TGCGCCAGCAGCTTGGTTCAGGGAGACACTGAAGCTTTCTTT. Encoded protein: CASSLVQGDTEAFF.

This clonotype has only a few counts. The CDR3 reads CASSQDRDSRRREQFF. CDR3 sequence (DNA): TGTGCCAGCAGCCAAGATCGCGACTCTCGTCGGCGTGAGCAGTTCTTC. The chain employs TRBV3-1 and TRBJ2-1; D not certain. CDR3 size: 16 residues. The V gene lost 0 bases and the J gene lost 9 bases, with 18 bases spanning the gap. From germline, CDR1 is LGHDT and CDR2 YNNKEL (reference sequence).

This clonotype was observed a handful of times. This chain uses TRBV28 with TRBJ1-2; TRBD1 is a possible D gene (6 bases). Germline CDR1 MDHEN, CDR2 SYDVKM. Trimming cost V 2 bases and J 8 bases, with 9 bases left between them. This CDR3 region has 12 residues. CDR3 region: CASSLGGWGYTF. The CDR3, as DNA: TGTGCCAGCAGTTTAGGGGGCTGGGGCTACACCTTC.

This clonotype was observed at least ten times. V gene TRBV20-1 combines with J gene TRBJ2-2, with D perhaps TRBD2 (6 bases). Germline CDR1 is DFQATT and CDR2 is SNEGSKA (reference sequence). V was pared by 2 bases and J by 4 bases, with 17 bases between. CDR3 length: 16 residues. CDR3 residues: CSARPGGSRGTGELFF. In DNA form, the CDR3 reads TGCAGTGCTAGACCCGGGGGTAGTCGGGGCACCGGGGAGCTGTTTTTT.

This clonotype was picked up a small number of times. The V and J genes are TRBV5-1 and TRBJ2-1; 10 bases are shared with TRBD2. Germline V gene lookup returns CDR1 SGHRS and CDR2 YFSETQ. The CDR3 contains 18 residues. After removal of 4 bases from V and 0 bases from J, the junction contained 10 bases not matched to a gene. The CDR3 spells CASSPGSSGGVSYNEQFF. The CDR3 DNA sequence: TGCGCCAGCAGCCCGGGCTCGAGCGGGGGGGTCTCCTACAATGAGCAGTTCTTC.

This sequence joins TRBV3-1 and TRBJ2-1, with D uncertain. The length of the CDR3 is 14 residues. Per germline, CDR1 LGHDT and CDR2 YNNKEL (reference sequence). V gave up 3 bases and J gave up 4 bases, with 10 bases separating them. The CDR3 sequence: CASSHYGPYNEQFF. CDR3 bases: TGTGCCAGCAGCCATTATGGGCCTTACAATGAGCAGTTCTTC.